These T cell receptor beta chains were read from a single sample in a study of T-cell reconstitution after alpha-beta-depleted transplantation in children. TCRdb recomputed calls from the PCR reads with MiXCR, one row per CDR3 protein. The sample holds 600,000 to 700,000 distinct CDR3 sequences, approximately 15% seen once. This sample comprised PBMCs from the stem cell graft donor, obtained from the stem cell graft. All receptors derive from a human donor who donated a stem cell graft to a child with acute myeloid leukemia. CDR3s include the opening cysteine and the closing phenylalanine or tryptophan. The order of the fields is D gene, clone size, J gene, V gene, CDR3 protein, CDR3 DNA. D genes are given only for firm matches. Clone sizes are given selectively: once, few, many, or a class where the clone is expanded.

d_gene: -
abundance: many
j_gene: TRBJ1-5
v_gene: TRBV10-3
CDR3aa: CAISESSANQPQHF
CDR3nt: TGTGCCATCAGTGAGTCATCAGCGAATCAGCCCCAGCATTTT

d_gene: -
abundance: few
j_gene: TRBJ1-2
v_gene: TRBV28
CDR3aa: CASSLYIVWFYGYTF
CDR3nt: TGTGCCAGCAGTTTATATATTGTATGGTTCTATGGCTACACCTTC

d_gene: -
abundance: once
j_gene: TRBJ1-1
v_gene: TRBV7-2
CDR3aa: CASSSQGGRNTEAFF
CDR3nt: TGTGCCAGCAGCTCTCAGGGTGGGAGGAACACTGAAGCTTTCTTT

d_gene: TRBD2
abundance: many
j_gene: TRBJ2-1
v_gene: TRBV20-1
CDR3aa: CSAPPSQRGSDEQFF
CDR3nt: TGCAGTGCTCCGCCCAGCCAGCGGGGGAGCGATGAGCAGTTCTTC

d_gene: -
abundance: many
j_gene: TRBJ2-7
v_gene: TRBV20-1
CDR3aa: CSARGQGGNEQYF
CDR3nt: TGCAGTGCTAGAGGACAGGGAGGGAACGAGCAGTACTTC

d_gene: TRBD1
abundance: -
j_gene: TRBJ1-4
v_gene: TRBV9
CDR3aa: CASSVGGTGREKLFF
CDR3nt: TGTGCCAGCAGCGTAGGAGGGACAGGGAGAGAAAAACTGTTTTTT

d_gene: TRBD1
abundance: many
j_gene: TRBJ2-7
v_gene: TRBV29-1
CDR3aa: CSVSPDRDYEQYF
CDR3nt: TGCAGCGTGTCGCCGGACAGGGACTACGAGCAGTACTTC

d_gene: TRBD1
abundance: -
j_gene: TRBJ2-1
v_gene: TRBV27
CDR3aa: CASGPPTGGHEQFF
CDR3nt: TGTGCCAGCGGACCTCCAACAGGGGGCCATGAGCAGTTCTTC

d_gene: -
abundance: few
j_gene: TRBJ2-3
v_gene: TRBV7-9
CDR3aa: CASSRTARDGTDTQYF
CDR3nt: TGTGCCAGCAGCCGGACGGCACGAGACGGCACAGATACGCAGTATTTT

d_gene: TRBD1
abundance: few
j_gene: TRBJ1-1
v_gene: TRBV30
CDR3aa: CAWSLQGGTEAFF
CDR3nt: TGTGCCTGGAGTCTACAGGGGGGAACTGAAGCTTTCTTT

d_gene: TRBD1
abundance: few
j_gene: TRBJ2-7
v_gene: TRBV29-1
CDR3aa: CSVAPGQGAEQYF
CDR3nt: TGCAGCGTCGCACCGGGACAGGGCGCCGAGCAGTACTTC

d_gene: TRBD2
abundance: -
j_gene: TRBJ2-3
v_gene: TRBV27
CDR3aa: CAIGPGLALDTQYF
CDR3nt: TGTGCCATCGGGCCGGGACTAGCGCTAGATACGCAGTATTTT

d_gene: -
abundance: -
j_gene: TRBJ2-2
v_gene: TRBV6-1
CDR3aa: CASNRGHQNTGELFF
CDR3nt: TGTGCCAGCAACCGGGGACACCAGAACACCGGGGAGCTGTTTTTT

d_gene: -
abundance: few
j_gene: TRBJ1-6
v_gene: TRBV7-2
CDR3aa: CASSPQTRGSYNSPLHF
CDR3nt: TGTGCCAGCAGCCCACAAACCAGGGGATCCTATAATTCACCCCTCCACTTT

d_gene: -
abundance: -
j_gene: TRBJ2-3
v_gene: TRBV20-1
CDR3aa: CSARDRTHRWDTQYF
CDR3nt: TGCAGTGCTAGAGATCGGACCCACAGGTGGGATACGCAGTATTTT

d_gene: -
abundance: many
j_gene: TRBJ2-3
v_gene: TRBV12-3/TRBV12-4
CDR3aa: CAVPGRRPNTQYF
CDR3nt: TGTGCCGTCCCAGGGCGGAGACCTAATACGCAGTATTTT

d_gene: -
abundance: -
j_gene: TRBJ1-1
v_gene: TRBV6-2/TRBV6-3
CDR3aa: CASREVARSNTEAFF
CDR3nt: TGTGCCAGCCGGGAGGTCGCTAGGTCGAACACTGAAGCTTTCTTT